The next 22 T cell receptor beta chains were all read from a single sample in a study of CD8 T cells in ankylosing spondylitis. TCRdb redid the calling of the 5' RACE reads with MiXCR, one entry per CDR3 protein. The top ten hold roughly 3.4% of the sample, which has around 120,000 distinct CDR3 sequences, 9.3% seen once. The sample was blood, either unsorted or a sorted T cell fraction (not recorded which). Every receptor here comes from a male donor with ankylosing spondylitis or in good health (not recorded which).

At least ten counts were recorded for this clonotype. The J gene is TRBJ2-1, the V gene TRBV12-3 or TRBV12-4; 9 nucleotides line up with TRBD1. The CDR3 extends over 14 amino acids. V was pared by 6 bases and J by 7 bases, with 7 bases of the junction left unmatched. CDR3 DNA: TGTGCCAGCAGCCGGGACAGGGTTACAAATGAGCAGTTCTTC. This translates into CASSRDRVTNEQFF.

This clonotype was observed a handful of times. CDR3 coding DNA: TGTGCCAGCACCCTAGCGGGAGAGGCCTACAATGAGCAGTTCTTC. Its protein product is CASTLAGEAYNEQFF. The gene calls are TRBV7-2 and TRBJ2-1; 10 nucleotides agree with TRBD2. Germline-derived CDR1 and CDR2 are SGHTA and FQGNSA. The CDR3 totals 15 residues. With 7 bases clipped from V and 2 bases from J, the junction kept 5 bases outside the gene matches.

This clonotype was recorded at least ten times. CDR3 sequence (DNA): TGCGCCAGCAGCCAAGAATGGCTAGCGGGAGTCAATGAGCAGTTCTTC. This codes for CASSQEWLAGVNEQFF. V gene TRBV4-1 combines with J gene TRBJ2-1, with 10 bases fitting TRBD2. J was trimmed by 6 bases and V by 0 bases; bases with no gene match: 5. Germline V gene data show CDR1 as MGHRA and CDR2 as YSYEKL. This CDR3 comprises 16 residues.

This clonotype was observed at least ten times. The chain links TRBV27 to TRBJ2-7; perhaps TRBD2 as D (6 bases). The CDR3 is made up of 14 amino acids. Germline-derived CDR1 and CDR2 are MNHEY and SMNVEV (reference sequence). V lost 3 bases, J lost 3 bases, and 12 bases lay in between. Here the CDR3 reads CASSLRGGVYEQYF. The DNA for the CDR3 is TGTGCCAGCAGTTTGAGAGGAGGGGTCTACGAGCAGTACTTC.

The chain employs TRBV12-3 or TRBV12-4 and TRBJ1-6, with 8 bases matching TRBD1. The CDR3 covers 13 residues. V lost 6 bases to trimming and J lost 9 bases; unmatched junction nucleotides: 4. The CDR3 here is CASRGQEGSPLHF. The CDR3 DNA reads TGTGCCAGCAGGGGACAGGAGGGTTCACCCCTCCACTTT.

This clonotype appeared many times. V gene TRBV9 combines with J gene TRBJ2-1, with D tentatively TRBD2 (6 bases). Germline CDR1 reads SGDLS; CDR2 reads YYNGEE. Trimming stripped 2 bases from V and 3 bases from J, with 12 bases between. This CDR3 has 15 amino acids. The CDR3 DNA sequence: TGTGCCAGCAGCGTGTGGGACTCCTACTACAATGAGCAGTTCTTC. Amino acid sequence: CASSVWDSYYNEQFF.

This clonotype was recorded many times. DNA of the CDR3: TGTGCCAGCTCACTTACGGTCGCGAACGCCAACGAGCAGTACTTC. It encodes CASSLTVANANEQYF. V gene TRBV18 combines with J gene TRBJ2-7; D uncertain. The CDR3 is made up of 15 amino acids. The V and J ends lost 4 bases and 5 bases respectively, with 18 bases between them. Germline values: CDR1 KGHSH, CDR2 LQKENI.

Only a few counts were recorded for this clonotype. The chain carries TRBV20-1 and TRBJ2-1, with 11 bases aligning to TRBD2. Trimming took 6 bases from V and 0 from J; bases not matched to a gene: 10. This CDR3 spans 17 amino acids. The V gene's germline CDR1 is DFQATT and CDR2 SNEGSKA (reference sequence). CDR3 nucleotide sequence: TGCAGTGCCCTCGGACTAGCGGGTGATAGCTCCTACAATGAGCAGTTCTTC. This gives the protein CSALGLAGDSSYNEQFF.

This clonotype was counted many times. The chain employs TRBV6-2 or TRBV6-3 and TRBJ2-1; unclear D gene. From germline, CDR1 is MNHEY and CDR2 SVGEGT. The CDR3 extends over 13 amino acids. The V and J ends lost 0 bases and 7 bases respectively, with 7 bases between them. The CDR3 nucleotides read TGTGCCAGCAGTTACTCCGAGCGAAATGAGCAGTTCTTC. It encodes CASSYSERNEQFF.

The gene calls are TRBV28 and TRBJ2-5, with a possible D match to TRBD2 (6 bases). Germline CDR1 is MDHEN and CDR2 is SYDVKM. The CDR3 totals 14 residues. V lost 5 bases and J lost 4, with 14 bases in between. The CDR3 protein is CASSNIAVRETQYF. As DNA, the CDR3 is TGTGCCAGCAGTAACATAGCGGTCCGAGAGACCCAGTACTTC.

V is TRBV5-1 and J is TRBJ2-1; 8 bases align to TRBD2. The ends lost 3 bases at V and 6 bases at J; junction bases unmatched: 17. This CDR3 comprises 18 residues. Germline-derived CDR1 and CDR2 are SGHRS and YFSETQ. The CDR3 spells CASSSVPSGSLDLNEQFF. The CDR3 coding sequence is TGCGCCAGCAGCTCGGTTCCCAGCGGGAGCCTGGACCTCAATGAGCAGTTCTTC.

This clonotype was recorded at least ten times. The CDR3 coding sequence is TGTGCCAGCAGACCTACCGGGCCTTACACAGATACGCAGTATTTT. It encodes CASRPTGPYTDTQYF. The chain carries TRBV7-9 and TRBJ2-3, with D hard to call. Germline CDR1 SEHNR, CDR2 FQNEAQ (reference sequence). Trimming shortened V by 6 bases and J by 2 bases, and 15 bases separated the two germline ends. The CDR3 runs to 15 residues.

This clonotype has ten or more counts. CDR3 amino acids: CSGRRIDPPSTDTQYF. In DNA form, the CDR3 reads TGCAGCGGACGAAGGATAGACCCCCCTAGCACAGATACGCAGTATTTT. The J gene is TRBJ2-3, the V gene TRBV29-1; D remains ambiguous. The CDR3 covers 16 residues. V lost 7 bases and J 0 bases, leaving 20 bases between the germline ends. Germline V gene sequence: CDR1 SQVTM, CDR2 ANQGSEA.

As to this clonotype: A read error may produce the germline difference seen at one junction end. The chain couples TRBV7-9 to TRBJ2-2, with 9 bases lining up with TRBD2. CDR3 size: 15 residues. The germline gives CDR1 SEHNR, CDR2 FQNEAQ (reference sequence). CDR3 nucleotides: TGTGCCAGCAGCCTAGCGGGACGAGACACCGGGGAGCTGTTTTTT. Its protein is CASSLAGRDTGELFF.

The chain recombines TRBV15 with TRBJ2-3, with D hard to call. CDR3 size: 18 residues. V dropped 4 bases and J dropped 5 bases, with 25 bases sitting between them. Per the germline V gene, CDR1 is LNHNV and CDR2 is YYDKDF (reference sequence). Here the CDR3 reads CATSTSLGPGDTGDTQYF. The CDR3 coding sequence is TGTGCCACCAGCACCAGTCTCGGACCAGGCGATACGGGAGATACGCAGTATTTT.

This clonotype has at least ten counts. The V and J genes are TRBV13 and TRBJ2-2, with D unclear. The CDR3 has 15 amino acids. The germline V gene encodes CDR1 PRHDT and CDR2 FYEKMQ (reference sequence). Trimming left V 5 bases short and J 1 base short, with 11 bases between. CDR3 sequence reads: CASSMRTGNTGELFF. In nucleotides, the CDR3 is TGTGCCAGCAGCATGCGTACCGGGAACACCGGGGAGCTGTTTTTT.

This clonotype was counted many times. The rearrangement joins TRBV7-2 to TRBJ1-1; D not certain. The germline V gene encodes CDR1 SGHTA and CDR2 FQGNSA. The V gene lost 0 bases and the J gene lost 4 bases, with 9 bases spanning the gap. This CDR3 spans 14 amino acids. CDR3 in DNA: TGTGCCAGCAGCTTAGCGCGGGGTTCCACTGAAGCTTTCTTT. Protein product: CASSLARGSTEAFF.

This clonotype was counted at least ten times. The chain couples TRBV7-2 to TRBJ2-2, with 7 bases lining up with TRBD2. V lost 8 bases, J lost 2 bases, and 5 bases stayed unmatched. CDR1 is SGHTA, CDR2 FQGNSA, per germline. The CDR3 spans 14 residues. For the CDR3, the DNA is TGTGCCAGCGGAGCGGGACCAAACACCGGGGAGCTGTTTTTT. It is translated as CASGAGPNTGELFF.

Many counts were recorded for this clonotype. V and J are TRBV29-1 and TRBJ2-5; the D gene is possibly TRBD2 (6 bases). The germline V gene has CDR1 SQVTM and CDR2 ANQGSEA. V lost 7 bases and J 4 bases, leaving 16 bases between the germline ends. CDR3 length: 13 residues. The CDR3 protein is CSGERGGRETQYF. Written as DNA, the CDR3 is TGCAGCGGCGAGAGAGGAGGGCGAGAGACCCAGTACTTC.

This clonotype was picked up many times. This rearrangement joins TRBV20-1 to TRBJ2-1; 9 bases align to TRBD2. CDR1 is DFQATT and CDR2 is SNEGSKA in the germline V gene (reference sequence). V lost 5 bases, J lost 9 bases, and 14 bases stayed unmatched. This CDR3 is built from 15 residues. CDR3 DNA: TGCAGTGCTCAAGGAAGGTTAGCGGGAGCCGGTGAGCAGTTCTTC. As protein: CSAQGRLAGAGEQFF.

The V and J genes are TRBV30 and TRBJ2-7; 9 bases align to TRBD1. Germline trimming cut 3 bases from V and 2 bases from J; bases unmatched to any gene: 11. The V gene's germline CDR1 is GTSNPN and CDR2 SVGIG (reference sequence). This CDR3 comprises 16 residues. In DNA, the CDR3 is TGTGCCTGGAGGCCGACGGACAGGGGCAGACCCTACGAGCAGTACTTC. Protein sequence: CAWRPTDRGRPYEQYF.

This clonotype has at least ten counts. The genes are TRBV5-5 and TRBJ2-1; no clear D gene. This CDR3 has 14 amino acids. CDR1 and CDR2 (germline): SGHKS, YYEKEE (reference sequence). The V end was cut by 4 bases, the J end by 8 bases, with 16 bases between. Here the CDR3 reads CASSPRTGAHEQFF. CDR3 coding DNA: TGTGCCAGCAGCCCCCGAACTGGAGCCCATGAGCAGTTCTTC.